The next 30 T cell receptor beta chains were all read from a single sample in a study of blood T cell repertoires in COVID-19. Here immunoSEQ multiplex PCR was the method, and the copy in TCRdb shows in-frame clones only, minus some. The sample lists around 210,000 clones; around 89% were seen once. Material: PBMCs or T cells enriched from blood (not recorded which). These receptors were taken from a woman aged 18-35 years who had recovered from COVID-19.

The chain has TRBV30 and TRBJ1-2, with D possibly TRBD1 on 6 matching bases. The length of the CDR3 is 13 residues. Germline V gene data show CDR1 as GTSNPN and CDR2 as SVGIG (reference sequence). Between the trimmed V and J ends, which lost 2 bases and 8 bases, there was a span of 15 bases. The CDR3 here is CAWSLSDSLGYTF. The CDR3 coding sequence is TGTGCCTGGAGTCTCTCGGACAGTCTCGGCTACACCTTC.

The genes are TRBV10-3 and TRBJ2-7, with 12 nucleotides matching TRBD1. Germline CDR1 reads ENHRY; CDR2 reads SYGVKD. The CDR3 is 14 amino acids. Losses at the gene ends were 6 bases for V and 4 bases for J; bases not matched to a gene: 4. CDR3 sequence reads: CAISGTGGWYEQYF. DNA of the CDR3: TGTGCCATCAGCGGGACAGGGGGCTGGTACGAGCAGTACTTC.

V gene TRBV10-1 combines with J gene TRBJ2-3; no definite D call. V dropped 5 bases and J dropped 4 bases, with 13 bases sitting between them. The CDR3 totals 14 residues. Germline values: CDR1 WNHNN, CDR2 SYGVQD (reference sequence). CDR3 sequence (DNA): TGCGCCAGCAGTCATCAGCACACAGCAGATACGCAGTATTTT. Protein product: CASSHQHTADTQYF.

This clone occurred once. DNA for the CDR3: TGTGCCAGCAGCCAAGCTGGGACAGGGATTGTTGAAGCTTTCTTT. Residues: CASSQAGTGIVEAFF. The rearrangement uses TRBV3-1 (or the pseudogene TRBV3-2) and TRBJ1-1, with 9 bases matching TRBD1. The CDR3 spans 15 residues. Germline values: CDR1 LGHDT, CDR2 YNNKEL (reference sequence). V lost 1 base and J lost 7; bases outside the gene matches: 7.

The chain combines TRBV30 with TRBJ2-3; D may be TRBD2 (6 bases). The V and J ends lost 4 bases and 2 bases respectively, with 13 bases between them. CDR3 length: 14 amino acids. Germline CDR1 reads GTSNPN; CDR2 reads SVGIG (reference sequence). This chain's CDR3 is CAWNGGADTDTQYF. The CDR3 region has the DNA TGTGCCTGGAACGGCGGGGCAGACACAGATACGCAGTATTTT.

J is TRBJ2-3 and V is TRBV5-1, with 8 bases lining up with TRBD2. This CDR3 contains 16 residues. V lost 2 bases, J lost 6 bases, and 11 bases stayed unmatched. Germline V gene data show CDR1 as SGHRS and CDR2 as YFSETQ. Written as DNA, the CDR3 is TGCGCCAGCAGCTTCCGGGACGGCGGGGGGCTCGATACGCAGTATTTT. This gives the protein CASSFRDGGGLDTQYF.

The V call is TRBV5-1, the J call TRBJ1-1; TRBD1 is a possible D gene (6 bases). V was clipped by 3 bases and J by 5 bases, with 17 bases between them. Per germline, CDR1 SGHRS and CDR2 YFSETQ. The CDR3 is 15 residues long. CDR3 residues: CASSWRVSGETEAFF. CDR3 in DNA: TGCGCCAGCAGCTGGCGAGTCTCAGGGGAGACTGAAGCTTTCTTT.

The chain links TRBV30 to TRBJ1-2; D may be TRBD1 (5 bases). The CDR3 runs to 12 residues. Germline values: CDR1 GTSNPN, CDR2 SVGIG (reference sequence). CDR3 amino acids: CAQGGSRYGYTF. The DNA for the CDR3 is TGTGCTCAGGGTGGTTCCCGCTATGGCTACACCTTC.

This chain links TRBV10-2 with TRBJ1-2; no clear D. The CDR3 loop spans 13 amino acids. V was shortened by 3 bases and J by 2 bases, with 7 bases between the two germline ends. CDR1 WSHSY and CDR2 SAAADI come from the germline V gene. CDR3 bases: TGCGCCAGCAGTGAATCCTTGAACTATGGCTACACCTTC. Translated: CASSESLNYGYTF.

Written as DNA, the CDR3 is TGTGCCAGCAGCCTCTTTAAAGGGGGCGGCTACACCTTC. Protein product: CASSLFKGGGYTF. The V gene is TRBV3-1 (or the pseudogene TRBV3-2), the J gene TRBJ1-2; 7 nucleotides line up with TRBD1. This CDR3 contains 13 residues. V was clipped by 4 bases and J by 8 bases; unmatched bases: 7. Per germline, CDR1 LGHDT and CDR2 YNNKEL (reference sequence).

The V gene is TRBV11-3, the J gene TRBJ2-5; 11 bases map to TRBD1. J was trimmed by 1 base and V by 3 bases; bases with no gene match: 7. The CDR3 loop spans 17 amino acids. Germline V gives CDR1 SGHNT, CDR2 YENEEA. The CDR3 is CASSLGQGDPGQETQYF. For the CDR3, the DNA is TGTGCCAGCAGCTTGGGACAGGGGGATCCGGGCCAAGAGACCCAGTACTTC.

This clone was found once. The rearrangement joins TRBV7-9 to TRBJ2-5, with D possibly being TRBD2 (5 bases). The CDR3 runs to 15 residues. The germline CDR1 and CDR2 sequences are SEHNR and FQNEAQ (reference sequence). Trimming shortened V by 2 bases and J by 5 bases, and 15 bases separated the two germline ends. The CDR3 is CASSLPAGSSETQYF. For the CDR3, the DNA is TGTGCCAGCAGCTTACCTGCGGGTAGTTCGGAGACCCAGTACTTC.

This clone has just a few counts. The chain is built from TRBV5-1 and TRBJ1-1; 9 bases fit TRBD1. Unmatched junction bases numbered 5, after V lost 0 bases and J lost 8 bases. Per the germline V gene, CDR1 is SGHRS and CDR2 is YFSETQ. The CDR3 spans 14 residues. CDR3 nucleotide sequence: TGCGCCAGCAGCTTGGGGGACAGGGTGACCGAAGCTTTCTTT. Translating gives CASSLGDRVTEAFF.

V gene TRBV10-3 combines with J gene TRBJ1-6, with TRBD1 matching over 7 bases. The length of the CDR3 is 16 residues. Germline-derived CDR1 and CDR2 are ENHRY and SYGVKD. J was trimmed by 6 bases and V by 4 bases; bases with no gene match: 9. CDR3 loop: CAISGLGDSSNSPLHF. CDR3 DNA sequence: TGTGCCATCAGTGGGTTAGGGGACAGCTCTAATTCACCCCTCCACTTT.

This clone has just a few counts. V is TRBV19 and J is TRBJ1-3; weak D call: TRBD1 (5 bases). This CDR3 region has 15 residues. Germline CDR1 and CDR2: LNHDA and SQIVND (reference sequence). V lost 0 bases to trimming and J lost 8 bases, with 14 bases between them. The CDR3 DNA follows: TGTGCCAGTAGTATAGAACCAGGGTTGCGGCACACCATATATTTT. This translates into CASSIEPGLRHTIYF.

V gene TRBV5-1 combines with J gene TRBJ2-2, with 8 bases identical to TRBD1. The CDR3 has 16 residues. Germline-derived CDR1 and CDR2 are SGHRS and YFSETQ. Unmatched junction bases numbered 5, after V lost 1 base and J lost 3 bases. The CDR3 DNA is TGCGCCAGCAGCTTGATTGACAGGGGTTACACCGGGGAGCTGTTTTTT. As protein: CASSLIDRGYTGELFF.

This chain connects TRBV27 to TRBJ2-1, with TRBD2 as a possible D gene (7 bases). V lost 10 bases, J lost 4 bases, and 20 bases lay in between. The CDR3 contains 15 residues. CDR1 MNHEY and CDR2 SMNVEV come from the germline V gene (reference sequence). CDR3 sequence reads: CATQGRGPPYNEQFF. Written as DNA, the CDR3 is TGTGCCACCCAGGGGCGGGGGCCCCCGTACAATGAGCAGTTCTTC.

The CDR3 region has the DNA TGTGCCAGCAGTTCACAGGGGTTGAGGGCTTTCTTT. It yields the protein CASSSQGLRAFF. The rearrangement joins TRBV12-3 or TRBV12-4 to TRBJ1-1; 7 bases align to TRBD1. The CDR3 is 12 residues long. Unmatched junction bases numbered 7, after V lost 4 bases and J lost 11 bases.

This chain uses TRBV19 with TRBJ1-4; no reliable D call. The CDR3 is 14 residues long. V lost 2 bases and J 3 bases, leaving 7 bases between the germline ends. Germline CDR1 reads LNHDA; CDR2 reads SQIVND (reference sequence). The CDR3 coding sequence is TGTGCCAGTAGTATACGAGGAGCTAATGAAAAACTGTTTTTT. This codes for CASSIRGANEKLFF. Full variable domain (remainder filled in from reference TRBV19 and TRBJ1-4): DGGITQSPKYLFRKEGQNVTLSCEQNLNHDAMYWYRQDPGQGLRLIYYSQIVNDFQKGDIAEGYSVSREKKESFPLTVTSAQKNPTAFYLCASSIRGANEKLFFGSGTQLSVL.

V usage is TRBV7-9 and J usage is TRBJ2-7; a possible D gene is TRBD1 (8 bases). Trimming removed 4 bases at V and 2 bases at J, with 15 bases between. In germline, CDR1 is SEHNR, CDR2 FQNEAQ (reference sequence). The CDR3 contains 15 residues. CDR3 in DNA: TGTGCCAGCAGCTCCGAAGCGGGACAGGCCTACGAGCAGTACTTC. It codes for CASSSEAGQAYEQYF.

This rearrangement joins TRBV2 to TRBJ1-2; D may be TRBD1 (5 bases). V shed 5 bases and J shed 4 bases, with 14 bases lying between them. CDR1 and CDR2 (germline): SNHLY, FYNNEI. The CDR3 length is 14 residues. CDR3 in DNA: TGTGCCAGCAGTTCTCAGGGAGGGCCCTATGGCTACACCTTC. Translated: CASSSQGGPYGYTF.

The table lists this clone with a count of one. The V gene is TRBV7-9, the J gene TRBJ1-6; 8 bases fit TRBD1. The CDR3 loop spans 14 amino acids. The J segment lost 8 bases and the V segment lost 6 bases, leaving 6 bases of the junction unmatched. CDR1 and CDR2 (germline): SEHNR, FQNEAQ (reference sequence). The CDR3 DNA sequence: TGTGCCAGCAGTTCGGACAGGGCGGATTCACCCCTCCACTTT. As protein: CASSSDRADSPLHF.

The chain recombines TRBV5-1 with TRBJ2-2; 8 bases line up with TRBD1. Germline CDR1 is SGHRS and CDR2 is YFSETQ. The V gene end was trimmed by 5 bases and the J gene end by 2 bases; junction bases not matched to a gene: 5. The CDR3 contains 15 residues. CDR3 region: CASRTGTGNTGELFF. As DNA, the CDR3 is TGCGCCAGCAGGACCGGGACAGGAAACACCGGGGAGCTGTTTTTT.

The chain combines TRBV27 with TRBJ2-2; tentative D call: TRBD1 (6 bases). V was pared by 6 bases and J by 0 bases, with 17 bases between. This CDR3 comprises 17 residues. The V gene's germline CDR1 is MNHEY and CDR2 SMNVEV (reference sequence). The CDR3 coding sequence is TGTGCCAGCAGCCGTCGCAGGGGTGCCACGAACACCGGGGAGCTGTTTTTT. Protein sequence: CASSRRRGATNTGELFF.

This clone was seen a single time. J is TRBJ1-1 and V is TRBV6-5; D remains ambiguous. Germline-derived CDR1 and CDR2 are MNHEY and SVGAGI. The CDR3 contains 12 residues. Between the trimmed V and J ends, which lost 8 bases and 4 bases, there was a span of 11 bases. The CDR3 region has the DNA TGTGCCAGCTGGCTGCTGGTCACTGAAGCTTTCTTT. Translation: CASWLLVTEAFF.

This clone was seen once. This chain uses TRBV6-4 with TRBJ1-2; D is ambiguous. CDR3 length equals 11 residues. In germline, CDR1 is MRHNA, CDR2 SNTAGT. Trimming stripped 7 bases from V and 4 bases from J, with 7 bases between. CDR3 protein: CASTLSYGYTF. The DNA for the CDR3 is TGTGCCAGCACCCTGTCCTATGGCTACACCTTC.

This clone appeared a single time. This chain joins TRBV10-3 and TRBJ1-6; TRBD1 aligns across 7 bases. The junction had 8 bases not matched to a gene; V was cut back by 6 bases and J by 6 bases. Germline V gives CDR1 ENHRY, CDR2 SYGVKD. The CDR3 runs to 15 residues. Written as DNA, the CDR3 is TGTGCCATCAGGGTAGGGGACAGCTCTAATTCACCCCTCCACTTT. This sequence encodes CAIRVGDSSNSPLHF.

The rearrangement links TRBV18 to TRBJ2-5, with TRBD2 matching over 8 bases. Per germline, CDR1 KGHSH and CDR2 LQKENI. The V segment lost 4 bases and the J segment 2 bases; nucleotides outside the gene matches: 9. The CDR3 runs 16 residues. The CDR3 DNA follows: TGTGCCAGCTCACTCACCGGGACTAGTACGCAAGAGACCCAGTACTTC. Translating gives CASSLTGTSTQETQYF.

CDR3 in amino acids: CSVEDEWGLAEETQYF. CDR3 DNA sequence: TGCAGCGTTGAAGACGAATGGGGACTAGCGGAAGAGACCCAGTACTTC. The chain recombines TRBV29-1 with TRBJ2-5; TRBD2 matches 11 bases. Germline V CDR1 and CDR2: SQVTM, ANQGSEA. The V and J ends lost 0 bases and 3 bases, in that order; junction bases with no gene match: 6. The CDR3 spans 16 residues.

The chain uses TRBV2 and TRBJ1-4, with 9 bases fitting TRBD1. V shed 6 bases and J 2 bases; nucleotides not matched to a gene: 7. There are 16 residues in the CDR3. Germline values: CDR1 SNHLY, CDR2 FYNNEI. The chain's CDR3 is CASRRDRVSTNEKLFF. The CDR3 coding sequence is TGTGCCAGCAGGAGGGACAGGGTGAGCACTAATGAAAAACTGTTTTTT.